The 11 T cell receptor beta chains listed next were all sequenced from one sample in a study of shared clonotypes between healthy human individuals. Libraries were prepared by immunoSEQ multiplex PCR; TCRdb keeps only in-frame clonotypes and omits some of them. The profile shows about 600,000 clones, more than 95% of them singletons. The sequenced sample was naive CD4+ T cells sorted from blood. As to subset: CD45RA+ positively selected. These receptors all come from a woman aged 25-40 years in good health.

This chain links TRBV5-4 with TRBJ2-7; TRBD2 matches at 8 bases. Trimming took 4 bases from V and 7 from J; bases not matched to a gene: 16. Germline V gives CDR1 SGHNT, CDR2 YYREEE (reference sequence). This CDR3 is 16 amino acids long. This chain's CDR3 is CASSLGGSGSFNEQYF. The CDR3 nucleotides are TGTGCCAGCAGCCTGGGGGGGAGCGGGAGTTTTAATGAGCAGTACTTC.

The chain couples TRBV10-1 to TRBJ1-1; D remains unclear. The length of the CDR3 is 13 residues. Between the trimmed V and J ends, which lost 2 bases and 2 bases, there was a span of 6 bases. Looked up from germline, CDR1 is WNHNN and CDR2 is SYGVQD (reference sequence). CDR3 DNA: TGCGCCAGCAGTGAGAGAAGAAACACTGAAGCTTTCTTT. Translation gives CASSERRNTEAFF.

This clone appeared once. The chain employs TRBV4-1 and TRBJ2-1; the D is unclear. This CDR3 has 16 residues. Trimming removed 0 bases from V and 0 bases from J, with 9 bases in between. Per germline, CDR1 MGHRA and CDR2 YSYEKL. The CDR3 loop reads CASSQDMANSYNEQFF. The CDR3 DNA is TGCGCCAGCAGCCAAGATATGGCGAACTCCTACAATGAGCAGTTCTTC.

The J gene is TRBJ1-5, the V gene TRBV28; D not resolved. Germline-derived CDR1 and CDR2 are MDHEN and SYDVKM. Trimming took 6 bases from V and 3 from J, leaving 9 bases between them. The CDR3 sequence is 13 residues long. The CDR3, as DNA: TGTGCCAGCAGCCACGCCAACAATCAGCCCCAGCATTTT. Protein sequence: CASSHANNQPQHF.

DNA of the CDR3: TGTGCCAGCAGTAAAAATGGTCAGCCCCAGCATTTT. It yields the protein CASSKNGQPQHF. This chain joins TRBV21-1 and TRBJ1-5. TRBV21-1 represents a pseudogene. This CDR3 spans 12 amino acids.

The chain joins TRBV28 to TRBJ1-1, with unresolved D. Per germline, CDR1 MDHEN and CDR2 SYDVKM. The ends were cut back, 3 bases at V and 0 bases at J, with 14 bases in the middle. The CDR3 length is 16 residues. This chain's CDR3 is CASSFVEARMNTEAFF. The CDR3 region has the DNA TGTGCCAGCAGTTTTGTGGAGGCGCGGATGAACACTGAAGCTTTCTTT.

The chain employs TRBV5-4 and TRBJ2-4, with TRBD2 as a possible D gene (5 bases). CDR1 is SGHNT and CDR2 is YYREEE in the germline V gene (reference sequence). Trimming shortened V by 9 bases and J by 0 bases, and 19 bases separated the two germline ends. The CDR3 runs 16 residues. CDR3 bases: TGTGCCACCGCGCCTGGGAGCGACTTAGCCAAAAACATTCAGTACTTC. It codes for CATAPGSDLAKNIQYF.

The chain is built from TRBV29-1 and TRBJ1-4; D remains ambiguous. Looked up from germline, CDR1 is SQVTM and CDR2 is ANQGSEA. V lost 3 bases, J lost 8 bases, and 16 bases lay in between. The CDR3 has 14 amino acids. The CDR3 loop is CSVESAGIGEKLFF. The CDR3 coding sequence is TGCAGCGTTGAGTCAGCGGGGATTGGGGAAAAACTGTTTTTT.

The V and J genes are TRBV27 and TRBJ2-5; D is uncertain. From germline, CDR1 is MNHEY and CDR2 SMNVEV (reference sequence). Trimming took off 2 bases at V and 5 bases at J, with 3 bases between the two ends. The length of the CDR3 is 11 residues. The CDR3 region has the DNA TGTGCCAGCAGTTTAACTGAGACCCAGTACTTC. Residues: CASSLTETQYF.

The chain couples TRBV6-5 to TRBJ2-2; TRBD1 agrees at 7 bases. From germline, CDR1 is MNHEY and CDR2 SVGAGI. The CDR3 totals 15 residues. V shed 7 bases and J 1 base; nucleotides not matched to a gene: 6. In DNA form, the CDR3 reads TGTGCCAGCATGGTTTGGACAGGGAACACCGGGGAGCTGTTTTTT. Its translation is CASMVWTGNTGELFF.

This clone was counted once. The chain recombines TRBV5-1 with TRBJ2-7; the D is unclear. The germline V gene has CDR1 SGHRS and CDR2 YFSETQ. Trimming cost V 2 bases and J 2 bases, with 11 bases left between them. The CDR3 runs 14 residues. The CDR3 coding sequence is TGCGCCAGCAGCTTTACGTTGGCACCCTACGAGCAGTACTTC. It encodes CASSFTLAPYEQYF.